This T cell receptor beta chain originates from a study of T cell responses to AZD1222 COVID-19 vaccine. Whole-study results and caveats: An increase in Spike-specific TCR breadth and depth was observed after two AZD1222 doses. CD4 TCRs linked to vaccination spanned spike, dominating at 160-218 and 743-854. Nearly half of spike-specific TCRs reportedly target variant regions that are unmutated in the B.1.351 and B.1.1.7 variants. The donor group comprised mostly white British people and more females; the analysis possibly underestimated clonal diversity.

Regarding this clone: The antigen remains undetermined. One junction end disagrees with the germline gene, perhaps due to a read error.

The table came from immunoSEQ multiplex PCR; TCRdb's copy has only in-frame clones and leaves some out. This sample has fewer than 200,000 clones, with around 90% found just once. The length of the CDR3 is 16 residues. The V gene's germline CDR1 is KGHDR and CDR2 SFDVKD. The chain employs TRBV24-1 and TRBJ2-1, with 8 positions matching TRBD2. The sequences come from peripheral blood, collected 28 days after the second AZD1222 dose. The TCR sequence derives from an adult who received the AZD1222 COVID-19 vaccine. The CDR3: CATSGQRGINGSKWVF. In nucleotides, the CDR3 is TGTGCCACCAGTGGTCAGCGGGGGATTAACGGTAGCAAGTGGGTCTTC.